This TCR beta chain was identified in a study of human T cells and chemical hapten exposure. Study-wide background: It was small differences in pooled library volume that mainly caused per-sample TCR yields to vary.

The study used a library that attached unique molecular identifiers to individual cDNA molecules. Per the study methods: Per-sample TCR counts ranged from roughly 20,000 to 700,000, median around 100,000. Using its own MiXCR run on the 5' RACE reads, TCRdb lists one record per CDR3 protein. V and J calls and clone size were set by TCRdb, not the authors. The sample has about 80,000 distinct CDR3 sequences, around a sixth seen once. Total RNA extraction was carried out from unfractionated whole blood. Trimming at V came to 5 bases and at J to 5 bases, leaving 7 bases not matched to a gene. The germline gives CDR1 DFQATT, CDR2 SNEGSKA (reference sequence). The CDR3 consists of 14 residues. As to this clonotype: The antigen is unknown.

Overall study findings and caveats: TCRs above 1 in 1000 frequency did not change with DPC sensitization.

This sequence originates from a female donor in good health. V usage is TRBV20-1 and J usage is TRBJ2-7; 12 bases fit TRBD1. CDR3 region: CSARDRGLADEQYF. The DNA for the CDR3 is TGCAGTGCTCGGGACAGGGGGCTGGCGGACGAGCAGTACTTC.